This TCR beta chain emerged from a study of Ad26.COV2.S vaccination and SARS-CoV-2 variants. Study-level background: Into the muscle, Ad26.COV2.S was dosed once or twice, 56 days apart.

Points on this clone: Antigen unknown.

Treatment: about 20 received Ad26.COV2.S at low or high dose, single or two shots; roughly five received placebo; per-sample allocation not given. Sampling happened 63 days after the first vaccine or placebo injection. This table comes from immunoSEQ multiplex PCR, and its TCRdb copy is limited to in-frame clones, with some not included. Among more than 300,000 clones listed, around 89% were seen once. Study results and limitations: Possible underestimation of total T cell responses by the TCR breadth and depth analyses was noted. Recipients of either vaccine or placebo displayed similar breadth of non-spike TCRs.

CDR3 size: 15 residues. The germline gives CDR1 MGHDK, CDR2 SYGVNS. After removal of 5 bases from V and 1 base from J, the junction contained 1 base not matched to a gene. This receptor was obtained from a person between 18 and 65 years old who received the Ad26.COV2.S COVID-19 vaccine or a placebo. The starting material was peripheral blood, obtained in a trial of Ad26.COV2.S vaccine versus placebo. The V and J genes are TRBV25-1 and TRBJ2-2; 10 bases line up with TRBD2. The CDR3 sequence is CASSRTSGNTGELFF. CDR3 nucleotide sequence: TGTGCCAGCAGTCGGACTAGCGGGAACACCGGGGAGCTGTTTTTT.